This TCR beta chain was profiled in a study of T cells expressing NK-cell markers. Study-level information: Sorted CD3+CD56-NKG2C+, CD3+CD56+NKG2C- and CD3+CD56+NKG2C+ T cells were the source of the TCR beta repertoires. Seven of the eight sequenced donors were classified as HCMV-seropositive, and one was classified as seronegative.

For TCR beta, cDNA was produced by 5'RACE template switching with UMIs. TCRdb processed the 5' RACE reads again and assigns one entry to each CDR3 protein, with no DNA. The sample totals fewer than 300,000 distinct CDR3 sequences; its top ten clones hold 3.5% to 5%. This CDR3 contains 16 residues. The chain recombines TRBV12-3 or TRBV12-4 with TRBJ2-4; TCRdb returns TRBD1, unconfirmable since there is no DNA. The sequencing sample was made of blood T cells: a sorted CD56 or NKG2C T cell subset, CD4+ or CD8+ T cells, or bulk PBMC T cells (not recorded which). The receptor was derived from a woman aged 18-70 years in good health. The CDR3 sequence is CASSLGRAGAKNIQYF.